The entry that follows covers one T cell receptor (beta chain) sequence. The germline V gene encodes CDR1 MNHEY and CDR2 SMNVEV (reference sequence). Trimming left V 5 bases short and J 3 bases short, with 16 bases between. The CDR3 runs to 16 residues. The entry originates in a study of cytomegalovirus exposure and HLA in healthy donors. PCR involved 60 Vbeta and 13 Jbeta primers. Method: immunoSEQ multiplex PCR; TCRdb's copy keeps in-frame clones and lacks some. The data hold some 120,000 clones, with approximately 81% observed a single time. The sample consisted of PBMCs. This sequence originates from a woman in her 30s in good health and CMV-seronegative. J is TRBJ2-2 and V is TRBV27, with D uncertain. The DNA for the CDR3 is TGTGCCAGCAGTGCCATAGGCTTTGCGGACACCGGGGAGCTGTTTTTT. It yields the protein CASSAIGFADTGELFF.